The present entry profiles one T cell receptor (beta chain) with its context. As yet, its antigen is unknown. This specimen belongs to a study of T cell repertoires in cytomegalovirus infection. V was clipped by 8 bases and J by 4 bases; unmatched bases: 12. The CDR3 is made up of 15 amino acids. A single record per CDR3 protein comes from TCRdb applying MiXCR to the reads. Of 290,000 or so distinct CDR3 sequences in the sample, about 23% were seen once. Findings of the study overall: There were HLA-C-restricted CMV-specific TCR beta clonotypes dominating the ex vivo response. Cumulative frequency of public TCR beta families picked out carriers of CMV plus the relevant HLA.

The specimen was PBMCs. The chain has TRBV12-3 or TRBV12-4 and TRBJ2-3, with 7 bases matching TRBD2. This clonotype was obtained from a human donor in good health (CMV status not recorded). Some clones in this sample may be carry-over from other donors' samples. The CDR3 reads CASAKRAGAPDTQYF. CDR3 sequence (DNA): TGTGCCAGCGCTAAACGGGCGGGAGCCCCAGATACGCAGTATTTT.